Listed here are 23 T cell receptor beta chains from one sample, sequenced in a study of CD8+CD57+ T cells in acquired aplastic anemia. Genomic DNA, serving as template, underwent TCR beta VDJ and CDR3 profiling. TCRdb used MiXCR to reprocess the reads, holding one entry per CDR3 protein. The profile shows hundreds of thousands of distinct CDR3 sequences, approximately 70% of them singletons. Sequencing was performed on sorted CD4+, CD8+, or CD8+CD57+ T cells (not recorded which) from PBMCs. These receptors all stem from a human donor in good health, serving as a control.

The chain has TRBV12-3 or TRBV12-4 and TRBJ2-3; D is possibly TRBD1 (6 bases). The length of the CDR3 is 16 residues. Deletions cut 8 bases from V and 2 bases from J, with 20 bases between. The CDR3 DNA reads as TGTGCCAGCTACAGCACAGGGTTGGGGGACACAGATACGCAGTATTTT. Translating gives CASYSTGLGDTDTQYF.

This clonotype has a count of ten or more. The chain is built from TRBV6-6 and TRBJ2-2, with 13 bases matching TRBD2. J was trimmed by 8 bases and V by 6 bases; bases with no gene match: 9. The germline V gene has CDR1 MNHNY and CDR2 SVGAGI (reference sequence). This CDR3 contains 16 residues. The CDR3 sequence: CASSHGLAGARGELFF. Here the CDR3 DNA reads TGTGCCAGCAGCCACGGACTAGCGGGGGCCAGAGGGGAGCTGTTTTTT.

The chain couples TRBV20-1 to TRBJ2-7; 7 positions agree with TRBD1. The germline V gene has CDR1 DFQATT and CDR2 SNEGSKA (reference sequence). V shed 5 bases and J 8 bases; nucleotides not matched to a gene: 9. The CDR3 runs to 12 residues. In nucleotides, the CDR3 is TGCAGTGCTGATGGACAGGCTAACAAGCAGTACTTC. The encoded protein is CSADGQANKQYF.

The V call is TRBV19, the J call TRBJ2-7, with 8 bases aligning to TRBD2. V gave up 4 bases and J gave up 1 base; unmatched junction bases: 6. Germline V gene lookup returns CDR1 LNHDA and CDR2 SQIVND (reference sequence). This CDR3 has 15 amino acids. The CDR3 DNA reads TGTGCCAGTAGTACCGGGACTAGTGAGTCCTACGAGCAGTACTTC. This translates into CASSTGTSESYEQYF. The full variable domain, rest sourced from reference TRBV19 and TRBJ2-7, is DGGITQSPKYLFRKEGQNVTLSCEQNLNHDAMYWYRQDPGQGLRLIYYSQIVNDFQKGDIAEGYSVSREKKESFPLTVTSAQKNPTAFYLCASSTGTSESYEQYFGPGTRLTVT.

The chain employs TRBV20-1 and TRBJ1-1; D is perhaps TRBD1 (6 bases). This CDR3 region has 12 residues. V shed 6 bases and J shed 11 bases, with 19 bases lying between them. Looked up from germline, CDR1 is DFQATT and CDR2 is SNEGSKA (reference sequence). CDR3 bases: TGCAGTGCCAAAACCGGGACAAGCTACGCTTTCTTT. Encoded protein: CSAKTGTSYAFF.

This clonotype was picked up a small number of times. The CDR3 reads CASTPGVDEQYF. The CDR3 region has the DNA TGTGCCAGCACCCCGGGGGTCGACGAGCAGTACTTC. This chain joins TRBV2 and TRBJ2-7, with D possibly TRBD2 on 6 matching bases. V gave up 7 bases and J gave up 5 bases, with 12 bases separating them. Germline V CDR1 and CDR2: SNHLY, FYNNEI. This CDR3 contains 12 residues.

This clonotype was counted ten times or more. CDR3 nucleotides: TGTGCCAGCAGCGTCAAGGACTATGGCTACACCTTC. Its protein product is CASSVKDYGYTF. This rearrangement joins TRBV9 to TRBJ1-2; D is unclear. The V gene's germline CDR1 is SGDLS and CDR2 YYNGEE. The CDR3 loop spans 12 amino acids. V was trimmed by 2 bases and J by 3 bases, leaving 5 bases between them.

This clonotype was seen a few times. The V gene is TRBV7-8, the J gene TRBJ2-5; tentative D call: TRBD1 (5 bases). Trimming shortened V by 1 base and J by 5 bases, and 11 bases separated the two germline ends. Per the germline V gene, CDR1 is SGHVS and CDR2 is FQNEAQ. The CDR3 spans 14 residues. The CDR3 DNA is TGTGCCAGCAGCTTAGAGTTCTGGGGCGAGACCCAGTACTTC. It codes for CASSLEFWGETQYF. The entire variable domain, with the rest obtained from reference TRBV7-8 and TRBJ2-5, is as follows: GAGVSQSPRYKVAKRGQDVALRCDPISGHVSLFWYQQALGQGPEFLTYFQNEAQLDKSGLPSDRFFAERPEGSVSTLKIQRTQQEDSAVYLCASSLEFWGETQYFGPGTRLLVL.

This clonotype was counted only a few times. The J gene is TRBJ1-3, the V gene TRBV10-2; D gene unclear. This CDR3 comprises 14 residues. V lost 2 bases and J 0 bases, leaving 5 bases between the germline ends. Germline loops: CDR1 WSHSY, CDR2 SAAADI. CDR3: CASSEASSGNTIYF. As DNA, the CDR3 is TGCGCCAGCAGTGAGGCAAGCTCTGGAAACACCATATATTTT.

This rearrangement joins TRBV29-1 to TRBJ2-4; D might be TRBD1 (5 bases). Germline-derived CDR1 and CDR2 are SQVTM and ANQGSEA. This CDR3 has 13 amino acids. V was clipped by 7 bases and J by 0 bases, with 10 bases between them. The CDR3 is CSAVTVAKNIQYF. The DNA for the CDR3 is TGCAGCGCCGTGACAGTAGCCAAAAACATTCAGTACTTC. Full variable domain (rest looked up from reference TRBV29-1 and TRBJ2-4): SAVISQKPSRDICQRGTSLTIQCQVDSQVTMMFWYRQQPGQSLTLIATANQGSEATYESGFVIDKFPISRPNLTFSTLTVSNMSPEDSSIYLCSAVTVAKNIQYFGAGTRLSVL.

The chain employs TRBV12-3 or TRBV12-4 and TRBJ2-1, with 8 bases matching TRBD2. The CDR3 consists of 17 residues. The CDR3 loop is CASGLRGQRESYNEQFF. CDR3 coding DNA: TGTGCTAGTGGTTTGCGGGGCCAGCGGGAGTCCTACAATGAGCAGTTCTTC.

This clonotype was found once. CDR3 region: CASSRTDRSNGELFF. The CDR3 DNA reads TGCGCCAGCTCCCGGACGGACAGGTCGAACGGGGAGCTGTTTTTT. V usage is TRBV5-1 and J usage is TRBJ2-2, with 7 bases lining up with TRBD1. Germline V gives CDR1 SGHRS, CDR2 YFSETQ. J gave up 7 bases and V 7 bases, and 13 bases lay outside the gene matches. This CDR3 has 15 amino acids.

The V gene is TRBV7-2, the J gene TRBJ1-2; a weak D match, TRBD1 (5 bases). CDR3 length equals 13 residues. Trimming removed 5 bases at V and 6 bases at J, with 13 bases between. CDR1 and CDR2 from the germline V gene are SGHTA and FQGNSA. The chain's CDR3 is CASSGRDGDGYTF. For the CDR3, the DNA is TGTGCCAGCAGCGGACGGGACGGTGATGGCTACACCTTC.

This clonotype showed up many times. The J gene is TRBJ1-1, the V gene TRBV5-1; D may be TRBD1 (5 bases). Germline CDR1 SGHRS, CDR2 YFSETQ. Trimming shortened V by 0 bases and J by 1 base, and 7 bases separated the two germline ends. The CDR3 has 14 amino acids. CDR3 residues: CASSLAGANTEAFF. The CDR3 DNA sequence: TGCGCCAGCAGCTTGGCTGGGGCGAACACTGAAGCTTTCTTT.

The V call is TRBV9, the J call TRBJ2-3, with TRBD2 identical over 16 bases. CDR1 and CDR2 (germline): SGDLS, YYNGEE. V lost 4 bases, J lost 1 base, and 9 bases stayed unmatched. The CDR3 has 19 residues. In nucleotides, the CDR3 is TGTGCCAGCAGCCAAAGGGGACTAGCGGGGGGGCGGGGCACAGATACGCAGTATTTT. Amino acids: CASSQRGLAGGRGTDTQYF.

In its sample, this clonotype was seen a few times. A much larger clone sits a single nucleotide away, making a read error possible. This chain connects TRBV19 to TRBJ2-2; D gene uncertain. This CDR3 is 15 amino acids long. Germline CDR1 reads LNHDA; CDR2 reads SQIVND (reference sequence). V dropped 7 bases and J dropped 4 bases, with 16 bases sitting between them. The CDR3 reads CASNIGNLFTGELFF. CDR3 bases: TGTGCCAGTAATATCGGTAACCTTTTCACCGGGGAGCTGTTTTTT.

As for this clonotype: Because it lacks the conserved phenylalanine or tryptophan at the end, this CDR3 is likely a read error. The chain is built from TRBV7-4 and TRBJ1-2, with D unresolved. The V gene lost 4 bases and the J gene lost 5 bases, with 8 bases spanning the gap. This CDR3 is built from 12 residues. Germline V gives CDR1 SGHVT, CDR2 SQSDAQ. The CDR3 is CASSSGRYGYTV. CDR3 bases: TGTGCCAGCAGCTCCGGTCGGTATGGCTACACCGTC.

V usage is TRBV7-2 and J usage is TRBJ2-3, with D perhaps matching TRBD2 (5 bases). The V gene's germline CDR1 is SGHTA and CDR2 FQGNSA. The CDR3 has 15 residues. V was clipped by 3 bases and J by 7 bases, with 17 bases between them. The CDR3 nucleotides read TGTGCCAGCAGCTTGGATCGCAGCGGAACATATACGCAGTATTTT. Translated, it gives CASSLDRSGTYTQYF.

This clonotype was seen more than once but under ten times. The chain recombines TRBV9 with TRBJ2-3; D not certain. The CDR3 extends over 11 amino acids. Looked up from germline, CDR1 is SGDLS and CDR2 is YYNGEE. The germline V and J ends were trimmed by 4 bases and 3 bases, with 3 bases remaining between them. CDR3 in amino acids: CASSMTDTQYF. CDR3 DNA: TGTGCCAGCAGCATGACAGATACGCAGTATTTT.

This clonotype showed up many times. The V call is TRBV10-1, the J call TRBJ1-1; 7 nucleotides match TRBD1. CDR3 length: 14 residues. With V trimmed by 8 bases and J by 5 bases, 11 bases remained unmatched. Germline assignment: CDR1 WNHNN and CDR2 SYGVQD (reference sequence). CDR3 in amino acids: CASRDPGGGTEAFF. Written as DNA, the CDR3 is TGCGCCAGCCGCGACCCAGGGGGGGGAACTGAAGCTTTCTTT.

The chain couples TRBV7-2 to TRBJ2-7, with TRBD1 as a possible D gene (6 bases). This CDR3 is 15 amino acids long. V lost 5 bases and J 4 bases, leaving 18 bases between the germline ends. The V gene's germline CDR1 is SGHTA and CDR2 FQGNSA. The CDR3 reads CASSLEAGGDYEQYF. CDR3 sequence (DNA): TGTGCCAGCAGCCTAGAGGCTGGGGGCGATTACGAGCAGTACTTC.

There are many counts of this clonotype. CDR3 sequence (DNA): TGTGCCAGCAGCCCAGGTCCCACAGGGCACTATGGCTACACCTTC. Protein product: CASSPGPTGHYGYTF. This chain connects TRBV7-2 to TRBJ1-2; a possible D gene is TRBD1 (6 bases). The CDR3 extends over 15 amino acids. Germline CDR1 is SGHTA and CDR2 is FQGNSA. V lost 5 bases and J lost 3, with 16 bases in between.

The chain is built from TRBV20-1 and TRBJ2-1; 9 bases are shared with TRBD2. The CDR3 runs to 15 residues. In germline, CDR1 is DFQATT, CDR2 SNEGSKA (reference sequence). V dropped 0 bases and J dropped 9; count of bases not matched to a gene: 9. CDR3 in DNA: TGCAGTGCTAGAGATGTAGCGGGGGTTAAGAGTGAGCAGTTCTTC. Translation: CSARDVAGVKSEQFF.